In its sample, the clone carrying this TCR beta chain was seen a few times. These data originate in a study of blood T cells in healthy people across ages. Germline V gene data show CDR1 as SGHDN and CDR2 as FVKESK. V gave up 1 base and J gave up 4 bases; unmatched junction bases: 1. The length of the CDR3 is 14 residues. Alongside a J-beta primer mix, a sample-barcoded 5' primer served in a second PCR lasting 7 to 11 cycles. TCRdb reprocessed the 5' RACE reads via MiXCR and lists one record per CDR3 protein. The sample contains about 630,000 distinct CDR3 sequences, around a fifth of which appear only once.

The sample comprised blood. The sequence derives from a man between 70 and 80 years old in good health. This chain links TRBV14 with TRBJ2-5; 9 bases are shared with TRBD2. The CDR3 sequence: CASSQVAGAETQYF. The CDR3, as DNA: TGTGCCAGCAGCCAAGTAGCGGGAGCAGAGACCCAGTACTTC.